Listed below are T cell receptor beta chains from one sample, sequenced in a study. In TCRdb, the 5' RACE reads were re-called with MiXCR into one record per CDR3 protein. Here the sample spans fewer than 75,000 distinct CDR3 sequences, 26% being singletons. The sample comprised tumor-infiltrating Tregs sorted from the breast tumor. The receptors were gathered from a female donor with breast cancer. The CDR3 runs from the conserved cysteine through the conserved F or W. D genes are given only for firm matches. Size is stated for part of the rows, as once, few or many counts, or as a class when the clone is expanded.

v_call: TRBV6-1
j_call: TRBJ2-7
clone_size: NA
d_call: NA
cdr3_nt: TGTGCCAGCAGTAAGCCCGTACCGAGGTCTTTAACCTACGAGCAGTACTTC
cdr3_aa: CASSKPVPRSLTYEQYF

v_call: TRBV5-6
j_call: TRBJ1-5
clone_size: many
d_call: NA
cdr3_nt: TGTGCCAGCAGCCAAGGACCCAATCAGCCCCAGCATTTT
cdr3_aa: CASSQGPNQPQHF

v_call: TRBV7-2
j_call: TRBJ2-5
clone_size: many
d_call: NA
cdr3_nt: TGTGCCAGCAGCTTAAACCCCCTGGGCTCGGGATCGAGGGAGACCCAGTACTTC
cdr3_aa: CASSLNPLGSGSRETQYF

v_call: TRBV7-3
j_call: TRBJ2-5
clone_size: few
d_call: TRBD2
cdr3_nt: TGTGCCAGCAGCCTGACTAGCGGGCCACCCGAGACCCAGTACTTC
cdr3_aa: CASSLTSGPPETQYF

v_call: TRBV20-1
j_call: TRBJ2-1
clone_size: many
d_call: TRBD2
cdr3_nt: TGCAGTGCAGGGACTAGCGGGAGGGCTGGGCAGTTCTTC
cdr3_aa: CSAGTSGRAGQFF

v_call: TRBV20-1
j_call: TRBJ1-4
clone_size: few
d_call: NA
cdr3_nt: TGCAGTGCTAGGGAGACAGGACCGACTAATGAAAAACTGTTTTTT
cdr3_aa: CSARETGPTNEKLFF

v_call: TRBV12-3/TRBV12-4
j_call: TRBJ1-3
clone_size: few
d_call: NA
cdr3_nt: TGTGCCAGCACCCGACCCTCTGGAAACACCATATATTTT
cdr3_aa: CASTRPSGNTIYF

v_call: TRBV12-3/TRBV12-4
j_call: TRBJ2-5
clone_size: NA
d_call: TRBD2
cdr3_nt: TGTGCCAGCAGTTTTCGATCCGGGGGGACCCAAGAGACCCAGTACTTC
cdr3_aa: CASSFRSGGTQETQYF

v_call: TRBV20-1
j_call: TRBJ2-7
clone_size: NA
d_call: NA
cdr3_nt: TGCAGTGTGGGAGGCAAAACTCTCAGCTCCTACGAGCAGTACTTC
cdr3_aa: CSVGGKTLSSYEQYF

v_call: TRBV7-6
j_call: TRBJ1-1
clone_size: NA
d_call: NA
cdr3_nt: TGTGCCAGCAGCTCTAGTGGGGTGAACACTGAAGCTTTCTTT
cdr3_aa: CASSSSGVNTEAFF

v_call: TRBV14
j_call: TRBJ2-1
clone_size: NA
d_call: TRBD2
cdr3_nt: TGTGCCAGCAGCCAAGAATCCAGCGGGGGGTTTTATGAGCAGTTCTTC
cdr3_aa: CASSQESSGGFYEQFF

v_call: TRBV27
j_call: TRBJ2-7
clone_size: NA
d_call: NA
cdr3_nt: TGTGCCAGCAGTTCAGCGACGGGGATCTACGAGCAGTACTTC
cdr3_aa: CASSSATGIYEQYF

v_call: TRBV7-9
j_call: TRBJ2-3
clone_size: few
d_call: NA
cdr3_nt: TGTGCCAGCAGCCCAGACCGGGGGAGCACAGATACGCAGTATTTT
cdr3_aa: CASSPDRGSTDTQYF

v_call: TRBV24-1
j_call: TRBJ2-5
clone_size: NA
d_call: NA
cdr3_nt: TGTGCCACCAGTCATCCGGGCGAAGAGACCCAGTACTTC
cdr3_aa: CATSHPGEETQYF

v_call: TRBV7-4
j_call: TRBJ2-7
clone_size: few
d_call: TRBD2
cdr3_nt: TGTGCCAGCAGCTTAGAACGGGAGTCACTAGCGGGAGCGAGCTACGAGCAGTACTTC
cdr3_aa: CASSLERESLAGASYEQYF

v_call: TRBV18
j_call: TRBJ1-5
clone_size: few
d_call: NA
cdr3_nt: TGTGCCAGCTCACCCTCGGCACAGGGAGGCAATCAGCCCCAGCATTTT
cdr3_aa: CASSPSAQGGNQPQHF

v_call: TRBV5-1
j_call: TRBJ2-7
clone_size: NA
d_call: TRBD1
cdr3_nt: TGCGCCAGCAGCTTACAGGGGAATTCCTACGAGCAGTACTTC
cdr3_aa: CASSLQGNSYEQYF

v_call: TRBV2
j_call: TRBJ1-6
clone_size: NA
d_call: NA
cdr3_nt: TGTGCCAGCAGGAACAGGATTAGCTCCTATAATTCACCCCTCCACTTT
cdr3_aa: CASRNRISSYNSPLHF

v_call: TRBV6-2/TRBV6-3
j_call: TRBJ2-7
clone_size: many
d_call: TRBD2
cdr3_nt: TGTGCCAGCAGATCCAGACTAGCGGGAGGGCATACCTACGAGCAGTACTTC
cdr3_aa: CASRSRLAGGHTYEQYF

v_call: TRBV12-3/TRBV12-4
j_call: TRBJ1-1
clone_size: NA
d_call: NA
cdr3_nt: TGTGCCAGCAGTGTCCCCCCAGGGGCTTGGGATGAAAACACTGAAGCTTTCTTT
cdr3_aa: CASSVPPGAWDENTEAFF

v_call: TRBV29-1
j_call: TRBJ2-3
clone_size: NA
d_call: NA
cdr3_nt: TGCAGCGTTATACCGACAGGTCGGAGCACAGATACGCAGTATTTT
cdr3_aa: CSVIPTGRSTDTQYF

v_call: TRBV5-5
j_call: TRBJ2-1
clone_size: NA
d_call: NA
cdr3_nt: TGTGCCAGCAGCTTAGGGACAAGTGAGCAGTTCTTC
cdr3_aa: CASSLGTSEQFF

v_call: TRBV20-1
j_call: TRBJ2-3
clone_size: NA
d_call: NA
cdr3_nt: TGCAGTGCTCTTCCCCTGGGTAGGGCAGATACGCAGTATTTT
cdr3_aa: CSALPLGRADTQYF

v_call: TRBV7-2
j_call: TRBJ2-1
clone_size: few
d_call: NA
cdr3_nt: TGTGCCAGCAGCTTAGCGGCGGGGGCGTACAATGAGCAGTTCTTC
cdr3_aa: CASSLAAGAYNEQFF

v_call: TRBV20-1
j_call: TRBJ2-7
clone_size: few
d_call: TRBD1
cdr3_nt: TGCAGTGCTAGATTTACAGGGGGTGGTAGTCAGTACTTC
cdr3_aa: CSARFTGGGSQYF

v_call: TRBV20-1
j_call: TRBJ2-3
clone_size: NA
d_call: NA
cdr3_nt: TGCAGTGCTAGAGATCTGTGGGGTTTGGATACGCAGTATTTT
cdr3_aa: CSARDLWGLDTQYF

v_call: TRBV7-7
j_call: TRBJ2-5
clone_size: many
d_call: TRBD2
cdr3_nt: TGTGCTAGCAGCCAGAGACCGGGACTAGCGGGAGGGGAGACCCAGTACTTC
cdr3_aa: CASSQRPGLAGGETQYF

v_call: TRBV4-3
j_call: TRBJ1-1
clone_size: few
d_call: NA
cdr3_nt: TGCGCCAGCAGCCAAGCGGTTTTGAACACTGAAGCTTTCTTT
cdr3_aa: CASSQAVLNTEAFF

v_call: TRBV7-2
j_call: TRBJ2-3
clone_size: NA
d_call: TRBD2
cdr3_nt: TGTGCCAGCAGCTTGAGGCCAGCGGGAGTGTCGGATACGCAGTATTTT
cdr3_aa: CASSLRPAGVSDTQYF

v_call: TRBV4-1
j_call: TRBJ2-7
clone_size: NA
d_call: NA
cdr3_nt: TGCGCCAGCAGCCAAGAAGCACAGACAGCAACCTACGAGCAGTACTTC
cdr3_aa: CASSQEAQTATYEQYF

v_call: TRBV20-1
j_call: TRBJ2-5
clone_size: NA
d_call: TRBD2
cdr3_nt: TGCAGTGCTAGATTGGGACTAGCGGTCCAGACCCAGTACTTC
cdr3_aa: CSARLGLAVQTQYF

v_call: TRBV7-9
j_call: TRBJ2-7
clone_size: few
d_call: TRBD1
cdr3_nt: TGTGCCAGCAGCTTAGGACAGGGCTCCGGCGAGCAGTACTTC
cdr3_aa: CASSLGQGSGEQYF

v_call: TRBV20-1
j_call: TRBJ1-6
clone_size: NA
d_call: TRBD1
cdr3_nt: TGCAGTGCTAGAGTTCGGACAGGGCCAGATAATTCACCCCTCCACTTT
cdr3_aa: CSARVRTGPDNSPLHF

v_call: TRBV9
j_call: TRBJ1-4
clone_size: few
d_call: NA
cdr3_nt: TGTGCCAGCAGTGTGACCCCGGAGGGTGAAAAACTGTTTTTT
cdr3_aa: CASSVTPEGEKLFF

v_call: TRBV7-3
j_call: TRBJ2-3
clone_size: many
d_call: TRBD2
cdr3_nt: TGTGCCAGCAGCTTGGGACTAGCTGCAGATACGCAGTATTTT
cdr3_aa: CASSLGLAADTQYF

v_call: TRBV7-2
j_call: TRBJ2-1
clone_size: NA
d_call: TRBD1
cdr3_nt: TGTGGCAGCAGCTTAGGCCCGGGACAGTACAATGAGCAGTTCTTC
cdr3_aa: CGSSLGPGQYNEQFF

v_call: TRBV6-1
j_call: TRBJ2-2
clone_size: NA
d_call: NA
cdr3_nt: TGTACCAGCAGTGAGGGACTTAACACCGGGGAGCTGTTTTTT
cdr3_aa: CTSSEGLNTGELFF

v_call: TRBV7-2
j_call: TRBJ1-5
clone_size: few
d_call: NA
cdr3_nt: TGTGCCGGCAGCTTAGAGGGTGGGGGCAATCAGCCCCAGCATTTT
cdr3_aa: CAGSLEGGGNQPQHF

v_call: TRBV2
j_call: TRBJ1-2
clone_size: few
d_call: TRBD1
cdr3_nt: TGTGCCAGCAGTGAAGAGGCAGGGGGAAGGTATGGCTACACCTTC
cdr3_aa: CASSEEAGGRYGYTF

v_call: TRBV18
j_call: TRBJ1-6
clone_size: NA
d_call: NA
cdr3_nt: TGTGCCAGCTCACCGGGGTTTGATTCACCCCTCCACTTT
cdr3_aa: CASSPGFDSPLHF

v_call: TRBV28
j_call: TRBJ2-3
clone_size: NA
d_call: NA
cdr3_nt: TGTGCCAGCAGTGGACCCACCTGGGGCACAGATACGCAGTATTTT
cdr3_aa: CASSGPTWGTDTQYF

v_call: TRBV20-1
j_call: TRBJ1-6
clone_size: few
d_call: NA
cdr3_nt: TGCAGTGCCCCCGGGTCGGCTTTGATTAATTCACCCCTCCACTTT
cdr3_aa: CSAPGSALINSPLHF

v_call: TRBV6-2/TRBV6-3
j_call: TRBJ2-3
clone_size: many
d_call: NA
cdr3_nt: TGTGCCAGCAGGCGGGACCCCTCGGCAGATACGCAGTATTTT
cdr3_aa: CASRRDPSADTQYF

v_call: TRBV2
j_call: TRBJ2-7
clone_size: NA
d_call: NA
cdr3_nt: TGTGCCAGCATAGCAGGGCTATCCTACGAGCAGTACTTC
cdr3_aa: CASIAGLSYEQYF

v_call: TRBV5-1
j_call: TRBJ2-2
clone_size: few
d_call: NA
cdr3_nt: TGCGCCAGCAGCCTGGGGGGAATTAGCGGGGAGCTGTTTTTT
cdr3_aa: CASSLGGISGELFF

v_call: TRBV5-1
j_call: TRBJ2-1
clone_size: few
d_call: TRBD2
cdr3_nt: TGCGCCAGCAGCTTGAAACTAGCGGGAGAAGATGAGCAGTTCTTC
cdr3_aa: CASSLKLAGEDEQFF

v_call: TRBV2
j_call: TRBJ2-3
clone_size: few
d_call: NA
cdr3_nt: TGTGCCAGCATGTCGGACGGGACAGATACGCAGTATTTT
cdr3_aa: CASMSDGTDTQYF

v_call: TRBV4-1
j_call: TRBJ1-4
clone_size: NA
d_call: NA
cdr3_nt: TGCGCCAGCAGCCAAGGCGGTGAAAAACTGTTTTTT
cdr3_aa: CASSQGGEKLFF

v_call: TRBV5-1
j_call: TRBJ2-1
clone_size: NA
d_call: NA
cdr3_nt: TGCGCCGGCAGCCGAGGACAGACGTCGTTCAATGAGCAGTTCTTC
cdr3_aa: CAGSRGQTSFNEQFF

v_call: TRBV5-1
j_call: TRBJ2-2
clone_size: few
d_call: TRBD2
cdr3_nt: TGCGCCAGCAGCCGGGGAGCGGGAGAGGTCGGGGAGCTGTTTTTT
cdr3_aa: CASSRGAGEVGELFF

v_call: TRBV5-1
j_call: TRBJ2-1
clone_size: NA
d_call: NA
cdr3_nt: TGCGCCAGCAGCATTGGACCAGAGAGCTCCTACAATGAGCAGTTCTTC
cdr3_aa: CASSIGPESSYNEQFF

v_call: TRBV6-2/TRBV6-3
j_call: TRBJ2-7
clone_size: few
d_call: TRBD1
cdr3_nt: TGTGCCAGCAGGCAACTCAAAGGGGGCGAATACTCCTACGAGCAGTACTTC
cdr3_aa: CASRQLKGGEYSYEQYF

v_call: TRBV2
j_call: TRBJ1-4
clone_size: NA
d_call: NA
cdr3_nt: TGTGCCAGCAGAGCGGGGTTCGGTGAAAAACTGTTTTTT
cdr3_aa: CASRAGFGEKLFF

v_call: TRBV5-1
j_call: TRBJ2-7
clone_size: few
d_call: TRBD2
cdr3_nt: TGCGCCAGCAGCTTGGCCGGGGGGGCCTACGAGCAGTACTTC
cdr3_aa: CASSLAGGAYEQYF

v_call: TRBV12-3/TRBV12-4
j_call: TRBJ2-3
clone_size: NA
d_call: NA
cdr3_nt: TGTGCCAGCAGATCTGAAGATGCAGATACGCAGTATTTT
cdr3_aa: CASRSEDADTQYF

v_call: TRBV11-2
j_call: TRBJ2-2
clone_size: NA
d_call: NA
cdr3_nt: TGTGCCAGCAGCTTAGCGGCAGATCGACTAAGGCCCGGGGAGCTGTTTTTT
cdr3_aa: CASSLAADRLRPGELFF

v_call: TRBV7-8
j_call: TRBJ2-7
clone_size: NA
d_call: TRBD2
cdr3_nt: TGTGCCAGCGGCCGGCTAGGCGGGAGTGGTTCCTACGAGCAGTACTTC
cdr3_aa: CASGRLGGSGSYEQYF

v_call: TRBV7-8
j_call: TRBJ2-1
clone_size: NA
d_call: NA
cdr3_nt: TGTGCCAGCAGCTTAGGATGGGGGAGTGATGAGCAGTTCTTC
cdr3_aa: CASSLGWGSDEQFF

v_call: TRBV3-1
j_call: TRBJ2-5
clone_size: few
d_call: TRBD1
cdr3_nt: TGTGCCAGCAGCCAGGGGACAGGGGGACAGACCCAGTACTTC
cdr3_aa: CASSQGTGGQTQYF